The 32 T cell receptor beta chains in this list originate from one sample, sequenced in a study of chemoradiotherapy in HPV16-positive cancers. Sequencing was performed with immunoSEQ multiplex PCR; in TCRdb, only in-frame clones are kept and a portion is missing. Among some 3,500 clones listed, 79% were seen once. The sequences come from tumor tissue, collected from a patient who underwent chemoradiotherapy. The receptor set was obtained from a human donor with HPV-associated anogenital cancer.

The V call is TRBV7-8, the J call TRBJ1-1, with a weak D call TRBD1 (5 bases). V was shortened by 1 base and J by 1 base, with 13 bases between the two germline ends. This CDR3 contains 16 residues. CDR1 SGHVS and CDR2 FQNEAQ come from the germline V gene. This chain's CDR3 is CASSLGRGHRNTEAFF. The CDR3 DNA sequence: TGTGCCAGCAGCTTAGGTAGGGGTCACCGGAACACTGAAGCTTTCTTT. The whole variable domain, remainder taken from reference TRBV7-8 and TRBJ1-1, is GAGVSQSPRYKVAKRGQDVALRCDPISGHVSLFWYQQALGQGPEFLTYFQNEAQLDKSGLPSDRFFAERPEGSVSTLKIQRTQQEDSAVYLCASSLGRGHRNTEAFFGQGTRLTVV.

This clone was found a few times. The chain employs TRBV7-9 and TRBJ2-7, with TRBD2 matching 14 bases. Germline trimming cut 2 bases from V and 5 bases from J; bases unmatched to any gene: 5. The CDR3 is 16 amino acids. Germline V gives CDR1 SEHNR, CDR2 FQNEAQ (reference sequence). CDR3 nucleotide sequence: TGTGCCAGCAGCTTATCGGGACTAGCGGGAGAGAACGAGCAGTACTTC. This translates into CASSLSGLAGENEQYF.

This clone was found once. The J gene is TRBJ2-4, the V gene TRBV28, with 9 positions matching TRBD2. The CDR3 has 18 residues. The germline V gene encodes CDR1 MDHEN and CDR2 SYDVKM. After removal of 3 bases from V and 0 bases from J, the junction contained 9 bases not matched to a gene. The CDR3 nucleotides are TGTGCCAGCAGTTTTAATAGCGGGAGTCATCTAGCCAAAAACATTCAGTACTTC. The encoded protein is CASSFNSGSHLAKNIQYF.

The rearrangement uses TRBV14 and TRBJ1-2, with TRBD1 identical over 8 bases. V shed 5 bases and J 2 bases; nucleotides not matched to a gene: 4. This CDR3 has 14 amino acids. Germline V CDR1 and CDR2: SGHDN, FVKESK. The CDR3 region is CASSVTGENYGYTF. CDR3 nucleotides: TGTGCCAGCAGCGTGACAGGGGAGAACTATGGCTACACCTTC. Looking up the rest from reference TRBV14 and TRBJ1-2 gives the full variable domain: EAGVTQFPSHSVIEKGQTVTLRCDPISGHDNLYWYRRVMGKEIKFLLHFVKESKQDESGMPNNRFLAERTGGTYSTLKVQPAELEDSGVYFCASSVTGENYGYTFGSGTRLTVV.

The V and J genes are TRBV6-5 and TRBJ2-1; TRBD1 matches at 9 bases. V shed 9 bases, J shed 7 bases, and the junction held 13 bases outside the gene matches. The CDR3 totals 15 residues. Germline V gives CDR1 MNHEY, CDR2 SVGAGI. The CDR3 nucleotides read TGTGCCAGGAGCCACACAGGGGGCGCCGGTAATGAGCAGTTCTTC. Amino acid sequence: CARSHTGGAGNEQFF.

J is TRBJ2-5 and V is TRBV10-3, with 7 nucleotides matching TRBD1. CDR1 and CDR2 (germline): ENHRY, SYGVKD. V shed 3 bases and J 6 bases; nucleotides not matched to a gene: 13. The CDR3 totals 16 residues. CDR3 in amino acids: CAISDRGRGRLQTQYF. The CDR3 DNA reads TGTGCCATCAGTGATCGTGGTAGGGGGCGGTTGCAGACCCAGTACTTC.

The chain recombines TRBV7-3 with TRBJ2-1, with D tentatively TRBD2 (5 bases). From germline, CDR1 is SGHTA and CDR2 FQGTGA. Trimming took 0 bases from V and 8 from J, leaving 29 bases between them. CDR3 length: 20 amino acids. The CDR3 nucleotides read TGTGCCAGCAGCTTAACGGAAATAGCGCATGTGCTTCCCGCCTTGCATGAGCAGTTCTTC. Amino acids: CASSLTEIAHVLPALHEQFF.

The V call is TRBV4-1, the J call TRBJ2-7; the match to TRBD1 covers 8 bases. The length of the CDR3 is 16 residues. Germline lookup yields CDR1 MGHRA and CDR2 YSYEKL. V was clipped by 4 bases and J by 5 bases; unmatched bases: 13. CDR3 nucleotide sequence: TGCGCCAGCAGCCTACGAATCGGACAGGGATATAACGAGCAGTACTTC. It encodes CASSLRIGQGYNEQYF.

The sample holds a few counts of this clone. The chain recombines TRBV28 with TRBJ2-5, with TRBD2 matching over 7 bases. The germline gives CDR1 MDHEN, CDR2 SYDVKM. The CDR3 covers 14 residues. After removal of 6 bases from V and 4 bases from J, the junction contained 8 bases not matched to a gene. CDR3 protein: CASRGGTLGETQYF. The CDR3 coding sequence is TGTGCCAGCAGGGGGGGGACCCTGGGAGAGACCCAGTACTTC.

This sequence joins TRBV5-1 and TRBJ1-1, with D perhaps TRBD1 (6 bases). V was trimmed by 4 bases and J by 1 base, leaving 14 bases between them. CDR3 length: 15 amino acids. The germline V gene encodes CDR1 SGHRS and CDR2 YFSETQ. In nucleotides, the CDR3 is TGCGCCAGCAGCCCCGGGGTGGGGGCGAACACTGAAGCTTTCTTT. This codes for CASSPGVGANTEAFF. Complete variable domain (other parts from reference TRBV5-1 and TRBJ1-1): KAGVTQTPRYLIKTRGQQVTLSCSPISGHRSVSWYQQTPGQGLQFLFEYFSETQRNKGNFPGRFSGRQFSNSRSEMNVSTLELGDSALYLCASSPGVGANTEAFFGQGTRLTVV.

The chain carries TRBV28 and TRBJ1-1; 9 positions agree with TRBD1. After removal of 3 bases from V and 5 bases from J, the junction contained 13 bases not matched to a gene. The V gene's germline CDR1 is MDHEN and CDR2 SYDVKM. The CDR3 loop spans 17 amino acids. The CDR3 protein is CASSFSDFRTGETEAFF. CDR3 nucleotides: TGTGCCAGCAGTTTTAGCGATTTTAGGACAGGGGAAACTGAAGCTTTCTTT.

The rearrangement joins TRBV2 to TRBJ1-5; no clear D gene. Per the germline V gene, CDR1 is SNHLY and CDR2 is FYNNEI. Trimming cost V 2 bases and J 6 bases, with 8 bases left between them. This CDR3 region has 13 residues. The CDR3 sequence: CASSEYMGQPQHF. The CDR3 DNA follows: TGTGCCAGCAGTGAATATATGGGTCAGCCCCAGCATTTT.

The chain has TRBV5-4 and TRBJ2-2; tentatively, D is TRBD2 (6 bases). Germline CDR1 and CDR2: SGHNT and YYREEE (reference sequence). Trimming took 1 base from V and 5 from J, leaving 15 bases between them. This CDR3 is built from 16 residues. As DNA, the CDR3 is TGTGCCAGCAGCTTGTGGAGCGGCGGAGGGACCGGGGAGCTGTTTTTT. Translation: CASSLWSGGGTGELFF.

This chain connects TRBV2 to TRBJ1-1, with D unclear. This CDR3 is built from 13 residues. Germline V lookup: CDR1 SNHLY, CDR2 FYNNEI. Trimming shortened V by 8 bases and J by 1 base, and 11 bases separated the two germline ends. DNA for the CDR3: TGTGCCAGCTCACCGATACAGAACACTGAAGCTTTCTTT. Its protein product is CASSPIQNTEAFF.

The V and J genes are TRBV7-9 and TRBJ1-1, with D unresolved. Deletions cut 3 bases from V and 6 bases from J, with 14 bases between. This CDR3 contains 14 residues. Germline V gene sequence: CDR1 SEHNR, CDR2 FQNEAQ (reference sequence). CDR3 amino acids: CASSLGLGGPEAFF. In DNA, the CDR3 is TGTGCCAGCAGCTTGGGATTGGGAGGGCCTGAAGCTTTCTTT.

This clone is termed large. The genes are TRBV29-1 and TRBJ2-7; tentative D call: TRBD2 (7 bases). The V end was cut by 7 bases, the J end by 3 bases, with 13 bases between. The germline gives CDR1 SQVTM, CDR2 ANQGSEA. The CDR3 runs to 12 residues. The CDR3 coding sequence is TGCAGCGCCGGGGAGGGGGACTACGAGCAGTACTTC. Its protein product is CSAGEGDYEQYF.

The chain recombines TRBV5-7 with TRBJ2-7, with D perhaps matching TRBD2 (6 bases). Being an ORF, TRBV5-7 has a function that is uncertain. Trimming left V 0 bases short and J 5 bases short, with 21 bases between. This CDR3 is 17 amino acids long. Written as DNA, the CDR3 is TGTGCCAGCAGCTTGGCTGGCGGGGCAAACTATGGGGACGAGCAGTACTTC. As protein: CASSLAGGANYGDEQYF.

This clone was counted between two and nine times. CDR3 sequence (DNA): TGCGCCAGCAGCCAAGACGATGGAAAACTGTTTTTT. It translates to CASSQDDGKLFF. The chain is built from TRBV4-3 and TRBJ1-4, with D unresolved. The V gene lost 0 bases and the J gene lost 10 bases, with 6 bases spanning the gap. The CDR3 totals 12 residues. Looked up from germline, CDR1 is LGHNA and CDR2 is YSLEER.

J is TRBJ2-1 and V is TRBV5-1, with 8 nucleotides matching TRBD2. CDR1 SGHRS and CDR2 YFSETQ come from the germline V gene. V trimming: 3 bases; J trimming: 8 bases; junction bases outside the gene matches: 13. The CDR3 is 16 residues long. The CDR3 region has the DNA TGCGCCAGCAGCTCCTCTAGCGGGCTCCCTTGGGATGAGCAGTTCTTC. Its translation: CASSSSSGLPWDEQFF.

The CDR3 here is CASSLGGGGSPNEKLFF. The CDR3 DNA is TGTGCCAGCAGCTTGGGAGGGGGCGGATCGCCGAATGAAAAACTGTTTTTT. The chain employs TRBV5-4 and TRBJ1-4; TRBD1 agrees at 7 bases. Germline V gene lookup returns CDR1 SGHNT and CDR2 YYREEE (reference sequence). The CDR3 is made up of 17 amino acids. The J segment lost 5 bases and the V segment lost 0 bases, leaving 10 bases of the junction unmatched.

The V call is TRBV7-9, the J call TRBJ2-7, with a possible D match to TRBD1 (6 bases). Per germline, CDR1 SEHNR and CDR2 FQNEAQ (reference sequence). V was clipped by 4 bases and J by 5 bases, with 12 bases between them. The CDR3 has 13 residues. The DNA of the CDR3 is TGTGCCAGCAGCTCAATGGGGGCCCACGAGCAGTACTTC. Its translation: CASSSMGAHEQYF.

The chain carries TRBV27 and TRBJ1-5; 7 bases align to TRBD1. Germline V gene sequence: CDR1 MNHEY, CDR2 SMNVEV (reference sequence). The length of the CDR3 is 14 residues. Trimming cost V 5 bases and J 1 base; bases outside gene matches: 2. DNA for the CDR3: TGTGCCAGCAGTCTGACAGGGAGCAATCAGCCCCAGCATTTT. Protein product: CASSLTGSNQPQHF.

This chain joins TRBV5-4 and TRBJ1-1, with D uncertain. Trimming cost V 4 bases and J 6 bases, with 13 bases left between them. Germline V gene data show CDR1 as SGHNT and CDR2 as YYREEE (reference sequence). The CDR3 loop spans 13 amino acids. CDR3 residues: CASSPERWAEAFF. The CDR3 DNA sequence: TGTGCCAGCAGCCCTGAACGGTGGGCTGAAGCTTTCTTT. Full variable domain (missing parts from reference TRBV5-4 and TRBJ1-1): ETGVTQSPTHLIKTRGQQVTLRCSSQSGHNTVSWYQQALGQGPQFIFQYYREEENGRGNFPPRFSGLQFPNYSSELNVNALELDDSALYLCASSPERWAEAFFGQGTRLTVV.

This CDR3 reads CASSTTGDSNQPQHF. Here the CDR3 DNA reads TGTGCCAGCAGCACGACAGGGGATAGCAATCAGCCCCAGCATTTT. The chain couples TRBV6-6 to TRBJ1-5, with 8 bases lining up with TRBD1. The germline gives CDR1 MNHNY, CDR2 SVGAGI (reference sequence). J gave up 0 bases and V 6 bases, and 4 bases lay outside the gene matches. This CDR3 comprises 15 residues.

On this clone itself: Just one base apart from a much larger clone, this may be a read error. Likely a read error: the CDR3 ends without its conserved phenylalanine or tryptophan. The chain is built from TRBV7-9 and TRBJ1-6; possibly TRBD1 for D (6 bases). The CDR3 sequence is 18 residues long. CDR1 and CDR2 (germline): SEHNR, FQNEAQ (reference sequence). Trimming stripped 2 bases from V and 1 base from J, with 15 bases between. The CDR3 sequence: CASSLPTRGGSYNSPLHL. CDR3 sequence (DNA): TGTGCCAGCAGCTTACCGACGAGGGGGGGATCCTATAATTCACCCCTCCACCTT.

The V gene is TRBV4-3, the J gene TRBJ2-7, with D maybe TRBD2 (6 bases). The CDR3 contains 15 residues. Trimming took off 1 base at V and 3 bases at J, with 13 bases between the two ends. Germline V gene lookup returns CDR1 LGHNA and CDR2 YSLEER. CDR3 region: CASSQGVAGNYEQYF. The CDR3 DNA is TGCGCCAGCAGCCAAGGGGTGGCGGGAAACTACGAGCAGTACTTC.

This clone was counted only a few times. This chain connects TRBV7-9 to TRBJ2-2; TRBD2 aligns across 9 bases. V dropped 3 bases and J dropped 2; count of bases not matched to a gene: 4. CDR1 and CDR2 (germline): SEHNR, FQNEAQ (reference sequence). This CDR3 contains 16 residues. The CDR3 DNA follows: TGTGCCAGCAGCTTCCAGACTAGCGGAAACACCGGGGAGCTGTTTTTT. Protein: CASSFQTSGNTGELFF.

The chain links TRBV7-9 to TRBJ1-1, with D possibly being TRBD1 (6 bases). The length of the CDR3 is 15 residues. The germline V gene has CDR1 SEHNR and CDR2 FQNEAQ (reference sequence). Trimming left V 5 bases short and J 0 bases short, with 13 bases between. The CDR3 sequence: CASSPQQGMNTEAFF. The CDR3 DNA sequence: TGTGCCAGCAGCCCCCAACAGGGTATGAACACTGAAGCTTTCTTT.

The chain links TRBV2 to TRBJ2-3, with D possibly being TRBD1 (5 bases). The closer fit of TRBJ1-5 to the DNA end suggests the J call may be wrong. The CDR3 is 15 residues long. In germline, CDR1 is SNHLY, CDR2 FYNNEI. The CDR3, as DNA: TGTGCCAGCAGACTACTAGCGGGAGGGGAAGATACGCAGCATTTT. It is translated as CASRLLAGGEDTQHF.

The J gene is TRBJ2-5, the V gene TRBV27, with a possible D match to TRBD2 (6 bases). The J call may be incorrect, as the DNA end agrees better with TRBJ2-7. CDR3 length: 12 residues. CDR1 and CDR2 (germline): MNHEY, SMNVEV (reference sequence). Here the CDR3 DNA reads TGTGCCAGCTACACTAGCAGCTACGAGCAGTACTTC. This encodes CASYTSSYEQYF.

Details on this clone: Other DNA sequences in this sample translate to the same CDR3. The chain links TRBV9 to TRBJ2-5, with a weak D call TRBD2 (6 bases). Trimming stripped 3 bases from V and 2 bases from J, with 11 bases between. This CDR3 is 14 amino acids long. Germline-derived CDR1 and CDR2 are SGDLS and YYNGEE. The CDR3 here is CASSASERQETQYF. CDR3 DNA sequence: TGTGCCAGCAGCGCTAGCGAGAGGCAAGAGACCCAGTACTTC.

The chain employs TRBV21-1 and TRBJ1-6. TRBV21-1 is shown as a pseudogene. This CDR3 has 15 amino acids. The CDR3 is CASSKGRVLTSPLHF. The CDR3 DNA is TGTGCCAGCAGCAAAGGAAGGGTACTTACTTCACCCCTCCACTTT.